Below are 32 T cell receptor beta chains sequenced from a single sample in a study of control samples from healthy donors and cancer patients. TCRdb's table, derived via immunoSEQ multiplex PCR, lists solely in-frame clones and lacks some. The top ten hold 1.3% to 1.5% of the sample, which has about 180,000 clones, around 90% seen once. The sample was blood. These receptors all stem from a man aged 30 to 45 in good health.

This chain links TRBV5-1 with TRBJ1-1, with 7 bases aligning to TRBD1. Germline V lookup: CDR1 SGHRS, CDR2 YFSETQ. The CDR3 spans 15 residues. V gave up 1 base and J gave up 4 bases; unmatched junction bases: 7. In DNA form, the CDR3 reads TGCGCCAGCAGCTTGAGGACAGGTTTTGGCACTGAAGCTTTCTTT. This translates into CASSLRTGFGTEAFF.

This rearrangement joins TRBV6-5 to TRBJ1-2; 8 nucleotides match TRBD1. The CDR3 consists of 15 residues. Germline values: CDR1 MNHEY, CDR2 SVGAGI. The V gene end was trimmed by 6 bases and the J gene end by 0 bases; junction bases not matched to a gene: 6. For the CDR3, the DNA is TGTGCCAGCAGACCGGGACAGGCGTCTAACTATGGCTACACCTTC. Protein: CASRPGQASNYGYTF.

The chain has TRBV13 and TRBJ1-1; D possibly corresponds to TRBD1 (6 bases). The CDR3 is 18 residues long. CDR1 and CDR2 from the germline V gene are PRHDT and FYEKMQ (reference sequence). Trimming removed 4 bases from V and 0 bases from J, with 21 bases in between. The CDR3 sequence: CASSSLFASGELNTEAFF. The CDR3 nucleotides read TGTGCCAGCAGCTCCCTTTTCGCTTCAGGGGAACTGAACACTGAAGCTTTCTTT.

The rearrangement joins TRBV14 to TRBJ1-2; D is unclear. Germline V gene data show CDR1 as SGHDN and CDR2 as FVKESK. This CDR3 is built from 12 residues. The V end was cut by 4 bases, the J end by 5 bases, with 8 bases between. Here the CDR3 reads CASSPDAYGYTF. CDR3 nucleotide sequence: TGTGCCAGCAGCCCCGACGCTTATGGCTACACCTTC.

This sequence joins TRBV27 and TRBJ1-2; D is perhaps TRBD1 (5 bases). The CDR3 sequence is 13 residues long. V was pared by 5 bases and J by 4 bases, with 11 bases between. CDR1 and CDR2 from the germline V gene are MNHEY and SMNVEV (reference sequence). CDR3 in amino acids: CASSPRDRYGYTF. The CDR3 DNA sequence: TGTGCCAGCAGTCCCCGGGACCGCTATGGCTACACCTTC.

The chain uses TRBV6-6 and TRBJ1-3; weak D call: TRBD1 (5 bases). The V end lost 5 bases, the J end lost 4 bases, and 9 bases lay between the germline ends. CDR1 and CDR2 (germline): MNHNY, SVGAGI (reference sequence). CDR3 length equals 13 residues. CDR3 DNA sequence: TGTGCCAGCAGTCCGGGACCCGGAAACACCATATATTTT. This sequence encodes CASSPGPGNTIYF.

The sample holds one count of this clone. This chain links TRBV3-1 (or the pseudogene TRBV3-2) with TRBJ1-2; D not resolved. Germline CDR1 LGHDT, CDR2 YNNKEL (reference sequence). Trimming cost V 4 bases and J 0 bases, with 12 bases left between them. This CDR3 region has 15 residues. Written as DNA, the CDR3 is TGTGCCAGCAGCCCCCTCGAGTACCCTAACTATGGCTACACCTTC. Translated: CASSPLEYPNYGYTF.

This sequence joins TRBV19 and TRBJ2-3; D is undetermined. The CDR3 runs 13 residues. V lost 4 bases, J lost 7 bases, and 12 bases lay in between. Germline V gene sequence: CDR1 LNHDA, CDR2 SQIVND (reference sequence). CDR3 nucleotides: TGTGCCAGTAGTAGCGGCAAAGGATATACGCAGTATTTT. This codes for CASSSGKGYTQYF.

The CDR3 DNA sequence: TGTGCCAGTCGGACAGCAGATAATTCACCCCTCCACTTT. Its translation: CASRTADNSPLHF. The chain has TRBV27 and TRBJ1-6; D perhaps matches TRBD1 (6 bases). This CDR3 has 13 residues. Trimming pared 9 bases from V and 5 bases from J, leaving 11 bases between. The germline V gene encodes CDR1 MNHEY and CDR2 SMNVEV (reference sequence).

CDR3 protein: CAWTLRVRGLAFF. CDR3 coding DNA: TGTGCCTGGACCCTGAGAGTAAGAGGGCTAGCTTTCTTT. This chain joins TRBV30 and TRBJ1-1; D is unclear. This CDR3 spans 13 amino acids. V was trimmed by 4 bases and J by 10 bases, leaving 19 bases between them. Germline CDR1 GTSNPN, CDR2 SVGIG (reference sequence). Full variable domain (missing parts from reference TRBV30 and TRBJ1-1): SQTIHQWPATLVQPVGSPLSLECTVEGTSNPNLYWYRQAAGRGLQLLFYSVGIGQISSEVPQNLSASRPQDRQFILSSKKLLLSDSGFYLCAWTLRVRGLAFFGQGTRLTVV.

In nucleotides, the CDR3 is TGCAGCGCCTCGCAGGGTAGCATTCTTCTGGATACGCAGTATTTT. This encodes CSASQGSILLDTQYF. The rearrangement links TRBV29-1 to TRBJ2-3; maybe TRBD1 (5 bases). V was pared by 7 bases and J by 6 bases, with 23 bases between. The CDR3 runs to 15 residues. Germline V CDR1 and CDR2: SQVTM, ANQGSEA.

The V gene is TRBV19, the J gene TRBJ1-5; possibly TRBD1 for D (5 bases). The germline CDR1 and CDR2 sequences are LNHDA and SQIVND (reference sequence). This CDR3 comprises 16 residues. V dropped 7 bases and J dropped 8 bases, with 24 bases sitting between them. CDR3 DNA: TGTGCCAGTACTACCGGGTACGGGGAGGGGAGGGAGCCCCAGCATTTT. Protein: CASTTGYGEGREPQHF.

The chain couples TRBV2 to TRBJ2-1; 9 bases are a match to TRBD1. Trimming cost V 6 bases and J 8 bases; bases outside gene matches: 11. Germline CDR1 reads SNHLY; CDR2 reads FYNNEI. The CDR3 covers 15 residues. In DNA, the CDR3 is TGTGCCAGCAGGCTCCGGGACAGGGCAGGGGATGAGCAGTTCTTC. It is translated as CASRLRDRAGDEQFF.

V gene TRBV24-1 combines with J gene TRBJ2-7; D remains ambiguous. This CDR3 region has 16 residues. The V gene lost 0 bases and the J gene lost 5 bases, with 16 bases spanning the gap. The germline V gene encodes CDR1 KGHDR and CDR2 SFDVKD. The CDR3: CATSDLQMVFFDEQYF. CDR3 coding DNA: TGTGCCACCAGTGATTTGCAGATGGTTTTTTTCGACGAGCAGTACTTC.

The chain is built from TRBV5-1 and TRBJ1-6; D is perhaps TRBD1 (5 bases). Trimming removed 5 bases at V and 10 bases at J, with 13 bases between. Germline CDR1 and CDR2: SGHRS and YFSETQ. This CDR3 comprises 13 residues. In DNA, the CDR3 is TGCGCCAGCAGACCAGGGACCGACTCACCCCTCCACTTT. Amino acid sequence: CASRPGTDSPLHF.

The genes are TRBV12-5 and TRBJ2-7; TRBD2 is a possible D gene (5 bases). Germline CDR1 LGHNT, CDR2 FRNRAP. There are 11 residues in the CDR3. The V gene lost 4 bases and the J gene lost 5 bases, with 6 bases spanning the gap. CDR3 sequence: CASGSGNEQYF. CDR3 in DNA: TGTGCTAGTGGTTCCGGGAACGAGCAGTACTTC.

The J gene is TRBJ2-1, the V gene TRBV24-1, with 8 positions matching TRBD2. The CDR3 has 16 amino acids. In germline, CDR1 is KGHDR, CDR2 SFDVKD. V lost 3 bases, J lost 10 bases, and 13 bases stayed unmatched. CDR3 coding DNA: TGTGCCACCAGTGATCCCGGGACTAGTGATGATCAGGAGCAGTTCTTC. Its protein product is CATSDPGTSDDQEQFF.

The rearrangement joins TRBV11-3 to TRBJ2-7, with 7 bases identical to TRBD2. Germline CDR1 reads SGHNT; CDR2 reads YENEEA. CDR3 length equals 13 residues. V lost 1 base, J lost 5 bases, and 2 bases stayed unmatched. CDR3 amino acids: CASSLVGGDEQYF. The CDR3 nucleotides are TGTGCCAGCAGCTTAGTTGGGGGGGACGAGCAGTACTTC.

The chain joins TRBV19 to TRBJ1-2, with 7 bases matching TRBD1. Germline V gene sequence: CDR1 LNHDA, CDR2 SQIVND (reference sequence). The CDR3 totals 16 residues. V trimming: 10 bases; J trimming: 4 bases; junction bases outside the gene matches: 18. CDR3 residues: CAIKWGTGTEGYGYTF. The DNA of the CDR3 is TGTGCCATAAAGTGGGGCACCGGGACAGAGGGCTATGGCTACACCTTC.

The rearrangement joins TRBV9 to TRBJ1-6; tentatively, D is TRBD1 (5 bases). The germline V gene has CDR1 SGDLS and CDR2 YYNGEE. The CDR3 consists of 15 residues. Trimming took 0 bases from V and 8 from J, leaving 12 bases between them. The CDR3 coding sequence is TGTGCCAGCAGCGTAGCCTGGGGGGTAGATTCACCCCTCCACTTT. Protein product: CASSVAWGVDSPLHF.

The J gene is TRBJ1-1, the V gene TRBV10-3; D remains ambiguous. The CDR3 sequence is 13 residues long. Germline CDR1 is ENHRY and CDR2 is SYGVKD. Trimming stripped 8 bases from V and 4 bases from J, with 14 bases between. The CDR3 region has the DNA TGTGCCATCGGACGGGAAACGTCCACTGAAGCTTTCTTT. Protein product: CAIGRETSTEAFF.

CDR3 sequence (DNA): TGTGCCAGCAGAAGACAGGGGTGGAACGAGCAGTACTTC. Translation: CASRRQGWNEQYF. This chain joins TRBV6-5 and TRBJ2-7; 8 positions match TRBD1. CDR1 MNHEY and CDR2 SVGAGI come from the germline V gene. The CDR3 totals 13 residues. Trimming at V came to 6 bases and at J to 5 bases, leaving 6 bases not matched to a gene.

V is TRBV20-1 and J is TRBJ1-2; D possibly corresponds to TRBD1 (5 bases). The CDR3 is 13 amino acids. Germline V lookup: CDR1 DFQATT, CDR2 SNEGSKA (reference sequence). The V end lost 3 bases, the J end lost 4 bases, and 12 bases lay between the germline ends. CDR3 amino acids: CSASSGWGYGYTF. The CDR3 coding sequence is TGCAGTGCTAGTTCAGGGTGGGGCTATGGCTACACCTTC.

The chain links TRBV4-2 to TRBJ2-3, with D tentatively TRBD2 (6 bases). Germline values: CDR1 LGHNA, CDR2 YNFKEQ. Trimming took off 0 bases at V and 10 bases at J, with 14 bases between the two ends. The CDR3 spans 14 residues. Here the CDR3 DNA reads TGTGCCAGCAGCCAAGATCGGGACTCGATGTCGCAGTATTTT. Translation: CASSQDRDSMSQYF.

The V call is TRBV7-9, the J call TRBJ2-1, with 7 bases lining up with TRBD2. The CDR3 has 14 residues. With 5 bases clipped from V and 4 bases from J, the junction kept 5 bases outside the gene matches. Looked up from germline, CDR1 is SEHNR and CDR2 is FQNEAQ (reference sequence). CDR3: CASSPGLPYNEQFF. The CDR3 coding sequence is TGTGCCAGCAGCCCGGGACTACCTTACAATGAGCAGTTCTTC.

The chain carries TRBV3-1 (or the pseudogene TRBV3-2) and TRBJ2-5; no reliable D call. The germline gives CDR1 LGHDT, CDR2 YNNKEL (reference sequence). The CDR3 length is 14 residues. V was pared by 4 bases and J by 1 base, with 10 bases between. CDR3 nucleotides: TGTGCCAGCAGCCTGAGTTGGGCCCAAGAGACCCAGTACTTC. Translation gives CASSLSWAQETQYF.

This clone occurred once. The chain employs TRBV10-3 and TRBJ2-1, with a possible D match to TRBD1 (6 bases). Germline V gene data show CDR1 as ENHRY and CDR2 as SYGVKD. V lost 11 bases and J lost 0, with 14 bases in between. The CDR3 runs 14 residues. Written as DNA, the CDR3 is TGTGCCTTATCCTTGACAGGCTCCTACAATGAGCAGTTCTTC. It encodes CALSLTGSYNEQFF.

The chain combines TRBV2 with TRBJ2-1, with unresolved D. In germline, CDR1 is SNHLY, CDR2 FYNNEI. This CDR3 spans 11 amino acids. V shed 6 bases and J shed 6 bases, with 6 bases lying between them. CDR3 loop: CASRSLNEQFF. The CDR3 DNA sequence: TGTGCCAGCAGGAGCCTCAATGAGCAGTTCTTC.

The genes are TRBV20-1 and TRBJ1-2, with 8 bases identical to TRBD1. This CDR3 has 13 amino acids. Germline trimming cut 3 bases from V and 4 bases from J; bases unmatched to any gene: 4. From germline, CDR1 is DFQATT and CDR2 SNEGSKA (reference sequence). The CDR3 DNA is TGCAGTGCTAGTAAGGACAGGGCCTATGGCTACACCTTC. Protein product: CSASKDRAYGYTF.

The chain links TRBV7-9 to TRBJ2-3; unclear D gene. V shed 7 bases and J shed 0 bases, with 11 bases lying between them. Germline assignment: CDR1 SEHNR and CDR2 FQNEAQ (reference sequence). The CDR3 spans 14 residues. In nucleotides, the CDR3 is TGTGCCAGCACCGGTCGCCTCAGCACAGATACGCAGTATTTT. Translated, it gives CASTGRLSTDTQYF.

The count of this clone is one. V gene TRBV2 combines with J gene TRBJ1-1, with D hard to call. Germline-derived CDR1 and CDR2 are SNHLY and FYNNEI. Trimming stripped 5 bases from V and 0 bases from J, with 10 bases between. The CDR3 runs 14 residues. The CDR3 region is CASSYSRMNTEAFF. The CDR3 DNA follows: TGTGCCAGCAGTTACAGCCGGATGAACACTGAAGCTTTCTTT.

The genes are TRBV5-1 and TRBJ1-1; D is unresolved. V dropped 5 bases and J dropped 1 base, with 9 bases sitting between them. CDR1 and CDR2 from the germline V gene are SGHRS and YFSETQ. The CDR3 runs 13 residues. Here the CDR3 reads CASRDDPNTEAFF. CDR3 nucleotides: TGCGCCAGCAGAGATGATCCGAACACTGAAGCTTTCTTT.